The entry below describes one TCR beta chain. Per the original methods: Amplifying reference gene primers gave estimates of nucleated cell counts. Data came from immunoSEQ multiplex PCR; TCRdb stores just in-frame clones and leaves some out. That table is the source of V, J and clone size, and D and trimming were worked out from the DNA. The sample carries 200,000 to 250,000 clones, 88% recorded once. The entry originates in a study of blood T cell repertoires in COVID-19. The age range of participants was 18 to 89 years, with residence in about two dozen US areas. The V end lost 5 bases, the J end lost 8 bases, and 12 bases lay between the germline ends. The CDR3 totals 12 residues. The germline V gene has CDR1 KGHSH and CDR2 LQKENI.

The source material was PBMCs or T cells enriched from blood (not recorded which). The chain has TRBV18 and TRBJ1-2, with a possible D match to TRBD1 (6 bases). This sequence was found in a woman aged 30 to 39 who had recovered from COVID-19. The CDR3: CASSISQGGYTF. The CDR3 region has the DNA TGTGCCAGCTCAATATCTCAGGGGGGCTACACCTTC.